The rows below give T cell receptor beta chains drawn from one sample of a study of blood T cell repertoires in COVID-19. Profiling relied on immunoSEQ multiplex PCR, and the TCRdb table lists in-frame clones only, not all of them. This table has a few hundred thousand clones, 80% to 90% appearing once. Input material: peripheral blood. The origin of the receptors is a woman aged 40 to 55 who had recovered from COVID-19. Each CDR3 is given with its conserved first and last residue. D genes are given only for firm matches. Not all rows give a size; the values are once, few, many and, for expanded clones, a class.

V: TRBV2; J: TRBJ2-5; size: few; D: TRBD1; DNA: TGTGCCAGCAGCATAGGGACAGGGGGAAGAGTCGAGACCCAGTACTTC; CDR3: CASSIGTGGRVETQYF
V: TRBV5-1; J: TRBJ2-1; size: NA; D: NA; DNA: TGCGCCAGCAGTGGTGGTACGGGGGTTGAGCAGTTCTTC; CDR3: CASSGGTGVEQFF
V: TRBV7-2; J: TRBJ1-4; size: once; D: NA; DNA: TGTGCCAGCAGCTTAGACGGGGGTGGTGAAAAACTGTTTTTT; CDR3: CASSLDGGGEKLFF
V: TRBV2; J: TRBJ1-5; size: NA; D: TRBD1; DNA: TGTGCCAGCAGTCGGGACAGGGGTAGCAATCAGCCCCAGCATTTT; CDR3: CASSRDRGSNQPQHF
V: TRBV10-3; J: TRBJ2-2; size: once; D: NA; DNA: TGTGCCATCAGTGAACGGGGTCCCGGGGAGCTGTTTTTT; CDR3: CAISERGPGELFF
V: TRBV7-2; J: TRBJ2-5; size: NA; D: TRBD2; DNA: TGTGCCAGCAGCGCGCTAGCGGGGTGGGAGACCCAGTACTTC; CDR3: CASSALAGWETQYF
V: TRBV5-1; J: TRBJ1-3; size: few; D: TRBD1; DNA: TGCGCCAGCAGGCCGACAGGGGGTTACGGAAACACCATATATTTT; CDR3: CASRPTGGYGNTIYF
V: TRBV27; J: TRBJ2-7; size: NA; D: NA; DNA: TGTGCCAGCAGTTTAGGGGTGGGGCCCATCTACGAGCAGTACTTC; CDR3: CASSLGVGPIYEQYF
V: TRBV28; J: TRBJ1-5; size: NA; D: NA; DNA: TGTGCCAGCAACTCAGGACAGATCAATCAGCCCCAGCATTTT; CDR3: CASNSGQINQPQHF
V: TRBV5-4; J: TRBJ2-7; size: NA; D: TRBD1; DNA: TGTGCCAGCAGCCAAGACCGGGACAGGGCGTCCTACGAGCAGTACTTC; CDR3: CASSQDRDRASYEQYF
V: TRBV20-1; J: TRBJ2-1; size: NA; D: NA; DNA: TGCAGTGCTAGTTTTTACGGGGTTGTCTCCTACAATGAGCAGTTCTTC; CDR3: CSASFYGVVSYNEQFF
V: TRBV7-9; J: TRBJ1-2; size: NA; D: NA; DNA: TGTGCCAGCAGGTTACCTCGGGGGAATGACTATGGCTACACCTTC; CDR3: CASRLPRGNDYGYTF
V: TRBV5-1; J: TRBJ2-3; size: few; D: TRBD1; DNA: TGCGCCAGCAGCGCGGACAGGTCGGCAGATACGCAGTATTTT; CDR3: CASSADRSADTQYF
V: TRBV19; J: TRBJ2-5; size: NA; D: TRBD1; DNA: TGTGCCAGTAGTCCGCGACAGGGTGGGGAGACCCAGTACTTC; CDR3: CASSPRQGGETQYF
V: TRBV3-1/TRBV3-2; J: TRBJ2-7; size: NA; D: NA; DNA: TGTGCCAGCAGCCAAGTACAGGGTCCCTACGAGCAGTACTTC; CDR3: CASSQVQGPYEQYF
V: TRBV7-2; J: TRBJ1-5; size: NA; D: NA; DNA: TGTGCCAGCAGCTTAGTTACAGGGCGGGATCAGCCCCAGCATTTT; CDR3: CASSLVTGRDQPQHF
V: TRBV7-9; J: TRBJ1-2; size: NA; D: NA; DNA: TGTGCCAGCAGCTTAGTTCCAGGTCCCCCCTATGGCTACACCTTC; CDR3: CASSLVPGPPYGYTF
V: TRBV11-3; J: TRBJ1-1; size: NA; D: NA; DNA: TGTGCCAGCAGCTTAGACAGGGGCACTGAAGCTTTCTTT; CDR3: CASSLDRGTEAFF
V: TRBV7-9; J: TRBJ1-1; size: few; D: NA; DNA: TGTGCCAGCAGCTTAGTCGTGAACACTGAAGCTTTCTTT; CDR3: CASSLVVNTEAFF
V: TRBV11-1; J: TRBJ2-6; size: NA; D: NA; DNA: TGTGCCAGCAGCTTAAGACTAAGCAACGTCCTGACTTTC; CDR3: CASSLRLSNVLTF
V: TRBV18; J: TRBJ1-4; size: NA; D: NA; DNA: TGTGCCAGCTCACCGGGCGCAACTAATGAAAAACTGTTTTTT; CDR3: CASSPGATNEKLFF
V: TRBV5-1; J: TRBJ1-2; size: NA; D: TRBD1; DNA: TGCGCCAGCAGCCTGTTGGGACAGGGGGCGTATGGCTACACCTTC; CDR3: CASSLLGQGAYGYTF
V: TRBV30; J: TRBJ2-1; size: NA; D: TRBD2; DNA: TGTGCCTGGAGTCCCGGACTAGCGATTAACAATGAGCAGTTCTTC; CDR3: CAWSPGLAINNEQFF
V: TRBV7-9; J: TRBJ2-1; size: NA; D: NA; DNA: TGTGCCAGCAGCTTTATTGACAATGAGCAGTTCTTC; CDR3: CASSFIDNEQFF
V: TRBV5-1; J: TRBJ2-5; size: NA; D: NA; DNA: TGCGCCAGCAGCTTCCACAGCTTAGAGACCCAGTACTTC; CDR3: CASSFHSLETQYF
V: TRBV23-1; J: TRBJ2-2; size: NA; D: TRBD1; DNA: TGCGCCAGCAGTCGAGGACGCCGGGACAGAAGAAAAGCCGGGGAGCTGTTTTTT; CDR3: CASSRGRRDRRKAGELFF
V: TRBV3-1/TRBV3-2; J: TRBJ2-1; size: NA; D: NA; DNA: TGTGCCAGCAGCCAAGCGGGGGGCCTATTATACAATGAGCAGTTCTTC; CDR3: CASSQAGGLLYNEQFF
V: TRBV7-2; J: TRBJ2-3; size: NA; D: TRBD2; DNA: TGTGCCAGCAGCTTAGTTAGCGGGGGGGCTGGAGATACGCAGTATTTT; CDR3: CASSLVSGGAGDTQYF